Shown below are 16 T cell receptor beta chains from a single sample sequenced in a study of T cell changes during pregnancy in multiple sclerosis. Assay used: immunoSEQ multiplex PCR; TCRdb lists only in-frame clones, some missing. The repertoire holds approximately 30,000 clones, with roughly nine tenths as singletons. The material sequenced was CD8+ T cells from peripheral blood mononuclear cells, taken in the third trimester of pregnancy. Every receptor here comes from a female donor with multiple sclerosis, enrolled in a pregnancy study.

The gene calls are TRBV5-1 and TRBJ1-2; 11 nucleotides align to TRBD1. This CDR3 contains 15 residues. With 0 bases clipped from V and 9 bases from J, the junction kept 7 bases outside the gene matches. Germline V gene lookup returns CDR1 SGHRS and CDR2 YFSETQ. This chain's CDR3 is CASSLGTGGWKSYTF. CDR3 DNA: TGCGCCAGCAGCTTGGGGACAGGGGGCTGGAAAAGCTACACCTTC.

The chain uses TRBV4-1 and TRBJ1-4; no clear D gene. V shed 4 bases and J shed 11 bases, with 17 bases lying between them. The CDR3 contains 14 residues. Germline assignment: CDR1 MGHRA and CDR2 YSYEKL. The CDR3 nucleotides read TGCGCCAGCAGCCCGCTAGATATTGCGGAGAAACTGTTTTTT. Its translation: CASSPLDIAEKLFF.

The chain couples TRBV7-8 to TRBJ2-2, with unresolved D. CDR1 and CDR2 (germline): SGHVS, FQNEAQ. The CDR3 consists of 13 residues. V lost 5 bases and J 4 bases, leaving 8 bases between the germline ends. The CDR3 protein is CASSPLITGELFF. The CDR3 region has the DNA TGTGCCAGCAGCCCGTTAATCACCGGGGAGCTGTTTTTT. The full variable domain, rest sourced from reference TRBV7-8 and TRBJ2-2, is GAGVSQSPRYKVAKRGQDVALRCDPISGHVSLFWYQQALGQGPEFLTYFQNEAQLDKSGLPSDRFFAERPEGSVSTLKIQRTQQEDSAVYLCASSPLITGELFFGEGSRLTVL.

Relative to its sample, this clone is medium-sized. The V gene is TRBV6-6, the J gene TRBJ1-5, with D maybe TRBD1 (5 bases). This CDR3 has 16 amino acids. Germline V gene data show CDR1 as MNHNY and CDR2 as SVGAGI (reference sequence). Trimming left V 0 bases short and J 5 bases short, with 14 bases between. The CDR3 coding sequence is TGTGCCAGCAGTTACTCGTCTTCCAGGGATGATCAGCCCCAGCATTTT. Translated: CASSYSSSRDDQPQHF.

The count of this clone is one. The V and J genes are TRBV27 and TRBJ2-7; 14 bases align to TRBD2. From germline, CDR1 is MNHEY and CDR2 SMNVEV (reference sequence). The CDR3 runs 15 residues. Germline trimming cut 6 bases from V and 7 bases from J; bases unmatched to any gene: 8. The CDR3 DNA reads TGTGCCAGCAGCACCGGGACTAGCGGGAGAGGAGAGCAGTACTTC. This encodes CASSTGTSGRGEQYF.

Sample share makes this clone medium-sized. The chain carries TRBV4-2 and TRBJ2-6, with D uncertain. V was trimmed by 0 bases and J by 0 bases, leaving 3 bases between them. CDR1 LGHNA and CDR2 YNFKEQ come from the germline V gene. The CDR3 is 15 residues long. In nucleotides, the CDR3 is TGTGCCAGCAGCCAAGACAGCTCTGGGGCCAACGTCCTGACTTTC. This encodes CASSQDSSGANVLTF.

This clone appeared a single time. The chain joins TRBV9 to TRBJ2-6; D might be TRBD1 (6 bases). The length of the CDR3 is 16 residues. Trimming shortened V by 1 base and J by 2 bases, and 10 bases separated the two germline ends. The germline V gene has CDR1 SGDLS and CDR2 YYNGEE. CDR3 nucleotide sequence: TGTGCCAGCAGCGTAACCGAGGGGGCTGGGGCCAACGTCCTGACTTTC. It encodes CASSVTEGAGANVLTF.

V usage is TRBV7-9 and J usage is TRBJ2-5; 8 bases match TRBD1. The V gene's germline CDR1 is SEHNR and CDR2 FQNEAQ (reference sequence). This CDR3 spans 15 amino acids. Germline trimming cut 5 bases from V and 3 bases from J; bases unmatched to any gene: 8. CDR3 coding DNA: TGTGCCAGCAGCGGACGACAGGGGAGAAAAGAGACCCAGTACTTC. It codes for CASSGRQGRKETQYF.

The V gene is TRBV13, the J gene TRBJ2-1, with D possibly matching TRBD2 (5 bases). V shed 6 bases and J shed 8 bases, with 17 bases lying between them. Germline CDR1 reads PRHDT; CDR2 reads FYEKMQ (reference sequence). The CDR3 has 14 residues. The CDR3 loop is CASSGELGGDEQFF. The CDR3 DNA reads as TGTGCCAGCAGTGGGGAGCTAGGAGGCGATGAGCAGTTCTTC.

The chain joins TRBV6-1 to TRBJ2-7; D remains ambiguous. Trimming took off 6 bases at V and 6 bases at J, with 12 bases between the two ends. This CDR3 has 12 residues. Per the germline V gene, CDR1 is MNHNS and CDR2 is SASEGT. For the CDR3, the DNA is TGTGCCAGCAGCCTCTTTTCTTTCGAGCAGTACTTC. Amino acids: CASSLFSFEQYF.

This chain connects TRBV2 to TRBJ2-1, with TRBD2 identical over 11 bases. The germline gives CDR1 SNHLY, CDR2 FYNNEI. V dropped 10 bases and J dropped 6; count of bases not matched to a gene: 8. The CDR3 runs 14 residues. DNA for the CDR3: TGTGCCATCAATAGCGGGAGGGCCTCCAATGAGCAGTTCTTC. Translation gives CAINSGRASNEQFF. Full variable domain (remainder filled in from reference TRBV2 and TRBJ2-1): EPEVTQTPSHQVTQMGQEVILRCVPISNHLYFYWYRQILGQKVEFLVSFYNNEISEKSEIFDDQFSVERPDGSNFTLKIRSTKLEDSAMYFCAINSGRASNEQFFGPGTRLTVL.

CDR3 DNA: TGTGCCAGCAGCCAGATTAGCGGGGACGAGCAGTACTTC. It is translated as CASSQISGDEQYF. The chain joins TRBV14 to TRBJ2-7, with TRBD2 matching 8 bases. V lost 3 bases to trimming and J lost 5 bases; unmatched junction nucleotides: 3. CDR1 is SGHDN and CDR2 is FVKESK in the germline V gene. The CDR3 is made up of 13 amino acids.

V usage is TRBV27 and J usage is TRBJ1-4; D gene uncertain. The length of the CDR3 is 15 residues. V was clipped by 4 bases and J by 12 bases, with 21 bases between them. The V gene's germline CDR1 is MNHEY and CDR2 SMNVEV (reference sequence). In nucleotides, the CDR3 is TGTGCCAGCAGTTCGGGTGGAGGGCGGATGGTAGAACTGTTTTTT. Encoded protein: CASSSGGGRMVELFF.

The chain couples TRBV28 to TRBJ2-5; D gene uncertain. V dropped 2 bases and J dropped 1 base, with 5 bases sitting between them. Germline V gene data show CDR1 as MDHEN and CDR2 as SYDVKM. CDR3 length: 13 residues. The CDR3 sequence: CASSLGLQETQYF. DNA of the CDR3: TGTGCCAGCAGTTTAGGGCTCCAAGAGACCCAGTACTTC. Variable domain in full (rest from reference TRBV28 and TRBJ2-5): DVKVTQSSRYLVKRTGEKVFLECVQDMDHENMFWYRQDPGLGLRLIYFSYDVKMKEKGDIPEGYSVSREKKERFSLILESASTNQTSMYLCASSLGLQETQYFGPGTRLLVL.

The chain employs TRBV7-6 and TRBJ2-2, with D possibly matching TRBD2 (6 bases). This CDR3 contains 15 residues. Trimming removed 3 bases at V and 1 base at J, with 9 bases between. Looked up from germline, CDR1 is SGHVS and CDR2 is FNYEAQ. The CDR3 sequence is CASSFGAGNTGELFF. In DNA, the CDR3 is TGTGCCAGCAGCTTCGGAGCGGGGAACACCGGGGAGCTGTTTTTT.

A single count supports this clone. V usage is TRBV27 and J usage is TRBJ1-5, with 8 bases fitting TRBD1. There are 16 residues in the CDR3. The germline CDR1 and CDR2 sequences are MNHEY and SMNVEV (reference sequence). After removal of 1 base from V and 5 bases from J, the junction contained 7 bases not matched to a gene. The CDR3 nucleotides read TGTGCCAGCAGTTTATATGGACAGGGATCTTATCAGCCCCAGCATTTT. The encoded protein is CASSLYGQGSYQPQHF.